The rows below give T cell receptor beta chains drawn from one sample of a study of shared clonotypes between healthy human individuals. Using immunoSEQ multiplex PCR, the repertoire was profiled, and TCRdb retains in-frame clones only, with some absent. The table records roughly 400,000 clones, 95% to 97% of them present only once. The sequenced material came from memory CD8+ T cells sorted from blood. These receptors were obtained from a man aged 25-45 years in good health. Each CDR3 is given with its conserved first and last residue. D genes are given only for firm matches. Only some rows state a clone size, as once, few, many or a class for expanded clones.

CASSLAGVRFYEQYF | TGTGCCAGCAGCTTGGCTGGCGTCCGCTTCTACGAGCAGTACTTC | TRBV5-8 | 15 | - | - | TRBJ2-7
CASTGTTFSYEQYF | TGTGCCAGCACTGGGACTACGTTCTCCTACGAGCAGTACTTC | TRBV2 | 14 | TRBD2 | - | TRBJ2-7
CASSKTGQFTEAFF | TGTGCCAGCAGCAAGACAGGGCAATTCACTGAAGCTTTCTTT | TRBV7-8 | 14 | TRBD1 | - | TRBJ1-1
CASSIRDSHGYTF | TGTGCCAGTAGTATACGAGACAGTCATGGCTACACCTTC | TRBV19 | 13 | - | - | TRBJ1-2
CASSLGLAGVVGAKNIQYF | TGCGCCAGCAGCTTGGGACTAGCGGGAGTGGTGGGGGCCAAAAACATTCAGTACTTC | TRBV5-1 | 19 | TRBD2 | - | TRBJ2-4
CSVETPGRGTWGTSRNNEQFF | TGCAGCGTTGAAACACCCGGGCGCGGGACCTGGGGGACTAGTAGGAACAATGAGCAGTTCTTC | TRBV29-1 | 21 | TRBD2 | - | TRBJ2-1
CASSLVRALQETQYF | TGTGCCAGCAGCTTAGTTAGGGCGTTACAAGAGACCCAGTACTTC | TRBV7-2 | 15 | - | - | TRBJ2-5
CSAGQGRASYTF | TGCAGCGCCGGACAGGGTCGGGCTAGCTACACCTTC | TRBV29-1 | 12 | TRBD1 | - | TRBJ1-2
CASRALRDISYEQYF | TGTGCCAGCAGAGCGCTCCGGGACATATCCTACGAGCAGTACTTC | TRBV28 | 15 | - | - | TRBJ2-7
CSATHQETQYF | TGCAGTGCAACTCACCAAGAGACCCAGTACTTC | TRBV20-1 | 11 | - | - | TRBJ2-5
CASSLGRENTEAFF | TGTGCCAGCAGCCTGGGCCGGGAGAACACTGAAGCTTTCTTT | TRBV7-2 | 14 | - | - | TRBJ1-1
CASSFVSVGISSYEQYF | TGTGCCAGCAGCTTCGTTTCGGTAGGGATCAGCTCCTACGAGCAGTACTTC | TRBV7-2 | 17 | - | - | TRBJ2-7
CASSLGGNGNTIYF | TGTGCCAGCAGCTTAGGAGGGAATGGAAACACCATATATTTT | TRBV11-2 | 14 | - | - | TRBJ1-3
CASSKVHGSGLKTQYF | TGTGCCAGCAGCAAAGTTCACGGGAGCGGTTTGAAGACCCAGTACTTC | TRBV21-1 | 16 | - | - | TRBJ2-5
CASSPSGRALWEQYF | TGTGCCAGCTCACCTAGCGGGAGGGCCCTTTGGGAGCAGTACTTC | TRBV18 | 15 | TRBD2 | once | TRBJ2-7
CASSPSLPANEKLFF | TGTGCCAGCTCACCCAGCCTGCCCGCTAATGAAAAACTGTTTTTT | TRBV18 | 15 | - | - | TRBJ1-4
CASSTTSLQDPDTRDTQYF | TGTGCCAGCAGCACTACCTCATTACAGGACCCGGACACCCGAGATACGCAGTATTTT | TRBV7-9 | 19 | - | once | TRBJ2-3
CSVGSSGYEQYF | TGCAGCGTTGGATCTAGCGGCTACGAGCAGTACTTC | TRBV29-1 | 12 | TRBD2 | - | TRBJ2-7
CASTLEAGGYDTQYF | TGCGCCAGCACCCTGGAGGCGGGAGGGTACGATACGCAGTATTTT | TRBV5-1 | 15 | TRBD2 | - | TRBJ2-3
CASSSTGYNEQFF | TGTGCCAGCAGCTCCACTGGGTACAATGAGCAGTTCTTC | TRBV7-2 | 13 | - | - | TRBJ2-1
CASTQSGGEETQYF | TGTGCCAGCACACAATCAGGGGGCGAAGAGACCCAGTACTTC | TRBV28 | 14 | TRBD1 | - | TRBJ2-5
CASTPRAGRTGELFF | TGTGCCAGCACTCCACGGGCGGGACGGACCGGGGAGCTGTTTTTT | TRBV6-6 | 15 | - | - | TRBJ2-2
CASRLAGSYNEQFF | TGTGCCAGCCGACTAGCGGGATCCTATAATGAGCAGTTCTTC | TRBV2 | 14 | TRBD2 | - | TRBJ2-1
CATSRDIRQGGDGYTF | TGTGCCACCAGCAGAGACATAAGACAGGGGGGTGATGGCTACACCTTC | TRBV15 | 16 | TRBD1 | - | TRBJ1-2
CATSGSYFFEKLFF | TGTGCCACCAGCGGTTCCTACTTCTTTGAAAAACTGTTTTTT | TRBV15 | 14 | - | - | TRBJ1-4
CASSDRATGNTIYF | TGTGCCAGCAGTGACAGGGCCACTGGAAACACCATATATTTT | TRBV2 | 14 | - | - | TRBJ1-3
CASNNGLAGTLSYEQYF | TGTGCCAGCAATAACGGACTAGCGGGAACTCTCTCCTACGAGCAGTACTTC | TRBV2 | 17 | TRBD2 | - | TRBJ2-7
CASVGGRGRRGYTF | TGTGCCAGCGTAGGGGGTAGGGGGCGGCGTGGCTACACCTTC | TRBV6-5 | 14 | TRBD1 | - | TRBJ1-2
CASSLAGAKNIQYF | TGTGCCAGCAGCTTGGCGGGAGCCAAAAACATTCAGTACTTC | TRBV5-6 | 14 | - | - | TRBJ2-4
CATSRDGYQPQHF | TGTGCCACCAGCAGGGACGGTTATCAGCCCCAGCATTTT | TRBV15 | 13 | - | - | TRBJ1-5
CASSKVLYGYTF | TGTGCCAGCAGTAAGGTCCTCTATGGCTACACCTTC | TRBV28 | 12 | - | once | TRBJ1-2
CASSLTLDRLVNGYTF | TGTGCCAGCAGCTTAACATTGGACAGGCTGGTAAATGGCTACACCTTC | TRBV11-1 | 16 | TRBD1 | - | TRBJ1-2
CASSGLAGGELFF | TGTGCCAGCAGTGGATTGGCAGGCGGGGAGCTGTTTTTT | TRBV6-4 | 13 | - | - | TRBJ2-2
CASSQEVGRLNTEAFF | TGCGCCAGCAGCCAAGAAGTGGGCAGGTTGAACACTGAAGCTTTCTTT | TRBV4-1 | 16 | - | - | TRBJ1-1
CASSLEPGQGGYGYTF | TGCGCCAGCAGCTTAGAACCGGGACAGGGAGGCTATGGCTACACCTTC | TRBV5-1 | 16 | TRBD1 | - | TRBJ1-2
CASNLTGTGAKNIQYF | TGTGCCAGCAACTTAACCGGGACAGGGGCCAAAAACATTCAGTACTTC | TRBV25-1 | 16 | TRBD1 | - | TRBJ2-4
CASSSTGARLAEKNEQYF | TGTGCCAGCAGTAGTACAGGGGCGCGACTAGCGGAAAAAAACGAGCAGTACTTC | TRBV27 | 18 | TRBD2 | - | TRBJ2-7
CASSYGLGTQYF | TGTGCCAGCAGTTACGGTTTAGGGACCCAGTACTTC | TRBV6-5 | 12 | - | once | TRBJ2-5
CASSQTRERSHEQFF | TGTGCCAGCAGCCAAACCCGGGAGAGGTCCCATGAGCAGTTCTTC | TRBV7-9 | 15 | - | - | TRBJ2-1
CASSLWAGQGNYGYTF | TGTGCCAGCAGCTTGTGGGCGGGACAGGGGAACTATGGCTACACCTTC | TRBV5-4 | 16 | TRBD1 | - | TRBJ1-2
CASSELFLSGANVLTF | TGTGCCAGCAGTGAACTCTTCCTATCTGGGGCCAACGTCCTGACTTTC | TRBV28 | 16 | - | - | TRBJ2-6
CASSLVHREQFF | TGTGCCAGCAGCTTGGTCCATAGGGAGCAGTTCTTC | TRBV5-6 | 12 | - | - | TRBJ2-1
CASSPPRTGAYEQYF | TGTGCCAGCAGTCCCCCGCGGACAGGGGCCTACGAGCAGTACTTC | TRBV28 | 15 | TRBD1 | - | TRBJ2-7
CASSQIVLGSYEQYF | TGTGCCAGCAGCCAGATAGTCTTAGGCTCCTACGAGCAGTACTTC | TRBV2 | 15 | - | - | TRBJ2-7
CASSPPSSGTYNEQFF | TGTGCCAGCTCACCACCGTCTAGCGGGACGTACAATGAGCAGTTCTTC | TRBV18 | 16 | TRBD2 | - | TRBJ2-1
CASSYADRAGGYTF | TGTGCCAGCAGTTACGCGGACAGGGCGGGCGGCTACACCTTC | TRBV6-5 | 14 | TRBD1 | - | TRBJ1-2
CSVTRTSTGELFF | TGCAGCGTAACCCGGACAAGCACCGGGGAGCTGTTTTTT | TRBV29-1 | 13 | - | - | TRBJ2-2
CASSYSVWDYEQYF | TGTGCCAGCAGTTACTCCGTCTGGGACTACGAGCAGTACTTC | TRBV6-5 | 14 | - | - | TRBJ2-7
CASSEYPRMPYQETQYF | TGTGCCAGCAGTGAATATCCTCGGATGCCGTACCAAGAGACCCAGTACTTC | TRBV25-1 | 17 | - | - | TRBJ2-5
CASSQPRREGNEQFF | TGTGCCAGCAGCCAACCCAGGCGGGAGGGTAATGAGCAGTTCTTC | TRBV7-6 | 15 | TRBD2 | - | TRBJ2-1
CASSLGGTGSTDTQYF | TGTGCCAGCAGCTTAGGAGGGACAGGGAGCACAGATACGCAGTATTTT | TRBV11-1 | 16 | TRBD1 | - | TRBJ2-3
CAWTPQGIAGYTF | TGTGCCTGGACCCCTCAAGGGATTGCTGGCTACACCTTC | TRBV30 | 13 | - | few | TRBJ1-2
CASSFRGTTEAFF | TGTGCCAGTAGTTTCAGGGGGACCACTGAAGCTTTCTTT | TRBV19 | 13 | TRBD1 | - | TRBJ1-1